This T cell receptor beta chain originates from a study of T-cell memory formation after mild COVID-19. Overall study findings and caveats: CD4/CD8 balance held among clones contracting day 15 to 85, and later expanders leaned CD4+. SARS-CoV-2 specificity of second-wave clones peaking day 37 was unconfirmed.

From 5'RACE with constant-segment primers came TCR alpha and TCR beta cDNA libraries that carried sample barcodes and UMIs. TCRdb called the 5' RACE reads again in MiXCR, with one record for every CDR3 protein. The table records about 500,000 distinct CDR3 sequences, roughly 22% of them present only once. Germline V gives CDR1 SQVTM, CDR2 ANQGSEA. Between the trimmed V and J ends, which lost 5 bases and 6 bases, there was a span of 17 bases. The CDR3 consists of 14 residues. Notes on this clonotype: Its antigen is unidentified.

Sequenced input: PBMCs or a T cell subset sorted from them (not recorded which). This sequence originates from an adult woman who had mild COVID-19 (a few samples of this study predate the infection). Cell type and time point are not known. The J gene is TRBJ2-1, the V gene TRBV29-1, with a weak D call TRBD1 (5 bases). The CDR3, as DNA: TGCAGCGTTAGCGTCTGGGGCGCAAGCAATGAGCAGTTCTTC. Protein: CSVSVWGASNEQFF.